This entry is about one TCR beta chain. Its antigen is unidentified. The table came from immunoSEQ multiplex PCR; TCRdb's copy has only in-frame clones and leaves some out. The table lists over 65,000 clones, approximately 90% of them singletons, with 9.5% to 12% in the top ten. This sample is part of a study of OX40 agonist ivuxolimab in advanced cancers. Background on the study: Males comprised around four fifths of the group, whose mean age was roughly 64 years (range 23 to 79).

Findings and limits, study-wide: Nonresponders, in some cases, also had low normalized T-cell clonal expansion.

Sample: CD4+ or CD8+ T cells sorted from blood, taken in a trial of the OX40 agonist ivuxolimab. The TCR sequence derives from an adult with an advanced solid tumor such as melanoma, head and neck, liver or kidney cancer.

The CDR3 is CAISTDSSSAGANVLTF. CDR3 DNA: TGTGCCATCAGCACGGACAGCTCGAGTGCTGGGGCCAACGTCCTGACTTTC. The V gene is TRBV10-3, the J gene TRBJ2-6; a weak D match, TRBD1 (6 bases). In germline, CDR1 is ENHRY, CDR2 SYGVKD. The CDR3 length is 17 residues. The germline V and J ends were trimmed by 6 bases and 2 bases, with 17 bases remaining between them.